The next 12 T cell receptor beta chains were all read from a single sample in a study of T cell repertoires in cytomegalovirus infection. MiXCR was run by TCRdb on the reads, yielding one entry per CDR3 protein. The profile covers about 740,000 distinct CDR3 sequences, with 35% to 45% appearing a single time and around 2.8% taken by the ten largest. Sequencing input: PBMCs. These receptors all stem from a human donor in good health (CMV status not recorded). Some clones in this sample may be carry-over from other donors' samples.

This clonotype was picked up a small number of times. This rearrangement joins TRBV25-1 to TRBJ1-2; D not resolved. V was clipped by 7 bases and J by 1 base, with 7 bases between them. Germline-derived CDR1 and CDR2 are MGHDK and SYGVNS. The CDR3 has 12 amino acids. The DNA of the CDR3 is TGTGCCAGCAATCGGGATAACTATGGCTACACCTTC. It is translated as CASNRDNYGYTF.

This rearrangement joins TRBV6-2 or TRBV6-3 to TRBJ1-5; tentatively, D is TRBD1 (5 bases). Germline CDR1 and CDR2: MNHEY and SVGEGT. Trimming cost V 6 bases and J 6 bases, with 12 bases left between them. The CDR3 covers 13 residues. Written as DNA, the CDR3 is TGTGCCAGCAGGGGGGGGGGTGCTCAGCCCCAGCATTTT. As protein: CASRGGGAQPQHF.

The rearrangement uses TRBV11-2 and TRBJ1-2, with D unresolved. CDR1 and CDR2 (germline): SGHAT, FQNNGV. Trimming cost V 2 bases and J 8 bases, with 9 bases left between them. The CDR3 totals 12 residues. The CDR3 DNA is TGTGCCAGCAGCTTACTAAAAGGGGGCTACACCTTC. This translates into CASSLLKGGYTF.

The rearrangement links TRBV28 to TRBJ1-1, with TRBD1 matching 7 bases. Germline values: CDR1 MDHEN, CDR2 SYDVKM. The CDR3 runs 14 residues. V trimming: 5 bases; J trimming: 5 bases; junction bases outside the gene matches: 8. The CDR3 is CASSPQQTGTEAFF. The CDR3 region has the DNA TGTGCCAGCAGTCCACAACAGACAGGGACTGAAGCTTTCTTT.

The sample holds a few counts of this clonotype. This chain uses TRBV6-1 with TRBJ2-7; possible D gene TRBD1, 5 bases. This CDR3 comprises 14 residues. Germline values: CDR1 MNHNS, CDR2 SASEGT. Trimming cost V 0 bases and J 3 bases, with 9 bases left between them. CDR3 in DNA: TGTGCCAGCAGTGAAGCCCCGACAGTCTACGAGCAGTACTTC. Protein sequence: CASSEAPTVYEQYF.

This clonotype has a handful of counts. The chain has TRBV19 and TRBJ2-1; 7 positions match TRBD1. Germline-derived CDR1 and CDR2 are LNHDA and SQIVND (reference sequence). J was trimmed by 6 bases and V by 4 bases; bases with no gene match: 6. This CDR3 region has 14 residues. The CDR3 here is CASSTRQGGNEQFF. As DNA, the CDR3 is TGTGCCAGTAGTACCCGACAGGGCGGCAATGAGCAGTTCTTC. Supplemented by reference TRBV19 and TRBJ2-1, the full variable domain reads DGGITQSPKYLFRKEGQNVTLSCEQNLNHDAMYWYRQDPGQGLRLIYYSQIVNDFQKGDIAEGYSVSREKKESFPLTVTSAQKNPTAFYLCASSTRQGGNEQFFGPGTRLTVL.

The chain uses TRBV6-5 and TRBJ2-7; D might be TRBD1 or TRBD2, each matching 5 bases. The CDR3 is made up of 14 amino acids. Trimming took off 6 bases at V and 1 base at J, with 13 bases between the two ends. The V gene's germline CDR1 is MNHEY and CDR2 SVGAGI. The CDR3 protein is CASRYMRGSYEQYF. In DNA, the CDR3 is TGTGCCAGCAGATATATGAGGGGTTCCTACGAGCAGTACTTC.

This clonotype was recorded a few times. The chain is built from TRBV7-2 and TRBJ1-2; D is ambiguous. CDR1 and CDR2 (germline): SGHTA, FQGNSA. Trimming pared 2 bases from V and 12 bases from J, leaving 16 bases between. The CDR3 covers 13 residues. The CDR3 DNA is TGTGCCAGCAGCTTAATGGTAGACGGGGATGACACCTTC. Translation: CASSLMVDGDDTF.

The table lists this clonotype with a few counts. The gene calls are TRBV28 and TRBJ2-3; tentatively, D is TRBD1 (8 bases). Looked up from germline, CDR1 is MDHEN and CDR2 is SYDVKM. With 6 bases removed from V and 4 bases from J, the gap between germline ends came to 14 bases. The CDR3 spans 14 residues. As DNA, the CDR3 is TGTGCCAGCAGCACAGGGGGGGGGGCAGATACGCAGTATTTT. Residues: CASSTGGGADTQYF.

A few counts support this clonotype. The V and J genes are TRBV10-3 and TRBJ1-3, with TRBD1 matching 9 bases. V trimming: 6 bases; J trimming: 4 bases; junction bases outside the gene matches: 7. CDR3 size: 15 residues. Germline V lookup: CDR1 ENHRY, CDR2 SYGVKD. This CDR3 is CAIRDRGGGGNTIYF. CDR3 sequence (DNA): TGTGCCATCAGGGACAGGGGAGGAGGCGGAAACACCATATATTTT.

This clonotype was seen a handful of times. V usage is TRBV5-1 and J usage is TRBJ1-2; D is unresolved. Germline V gene lookup returns CDR1 SGHRS and CDR2 YFSETQ. CDR3 length: 15 amino acids. V was clipped by 0 bases and J by 2 bases, with 11 bases between them. The CDR3 loop reads CASSLVAEPNYGYTF. The CDR3 DNA reads as TGCGCCAGCAGCTTGGTAGCAGAACCGAACTATGGCTACACCTTC. Complete variable domain (other parts from reference TRBV5-1 and TRBJ1-2): KAGVTQTPRYLIKTRGQQVTLSCSPISGHRSVSWYQQTPGQGLQFLFEYFSETQRNKGNFPGRFSGRQFSNSRSEMNVSTLELGDSALYLCASSLVAEPNYGYTFGSGTRLTVV.

This clonotype came up a few times. The chain uses TRBV19 and TRBJ1-2; D unclear. Trimming removed 3 bases at V and 6 bases at J, with 14 bases between. The CDR3 length is 14 residues. Germline V gene sequence: CDR1 LNHDA, CDR2 SQIVND (reference sequence). The CDR3: CASSIVGRKHGYTF. In DNA, the CDR3 is TGTGCCAGTAGTATTGTTGGACGAAAGCATGGCTACACCTTC.